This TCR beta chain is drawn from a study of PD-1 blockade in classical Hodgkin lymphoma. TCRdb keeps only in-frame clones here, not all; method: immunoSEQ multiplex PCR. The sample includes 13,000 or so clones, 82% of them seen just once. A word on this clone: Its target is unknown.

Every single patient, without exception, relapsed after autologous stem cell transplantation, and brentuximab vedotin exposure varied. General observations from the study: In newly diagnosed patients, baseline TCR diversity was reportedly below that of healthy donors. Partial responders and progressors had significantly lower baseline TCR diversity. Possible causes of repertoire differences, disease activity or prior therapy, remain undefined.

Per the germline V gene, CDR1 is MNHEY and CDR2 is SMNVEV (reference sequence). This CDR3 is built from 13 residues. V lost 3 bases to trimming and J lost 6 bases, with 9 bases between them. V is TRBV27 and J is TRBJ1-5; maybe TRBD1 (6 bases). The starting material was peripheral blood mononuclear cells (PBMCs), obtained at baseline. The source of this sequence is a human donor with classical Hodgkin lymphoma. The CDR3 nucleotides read TGTGCCAGCAGTTTTGGCAGGGGTCAGCCCCAGCATTTT. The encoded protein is CASSFGRGQPQHF.